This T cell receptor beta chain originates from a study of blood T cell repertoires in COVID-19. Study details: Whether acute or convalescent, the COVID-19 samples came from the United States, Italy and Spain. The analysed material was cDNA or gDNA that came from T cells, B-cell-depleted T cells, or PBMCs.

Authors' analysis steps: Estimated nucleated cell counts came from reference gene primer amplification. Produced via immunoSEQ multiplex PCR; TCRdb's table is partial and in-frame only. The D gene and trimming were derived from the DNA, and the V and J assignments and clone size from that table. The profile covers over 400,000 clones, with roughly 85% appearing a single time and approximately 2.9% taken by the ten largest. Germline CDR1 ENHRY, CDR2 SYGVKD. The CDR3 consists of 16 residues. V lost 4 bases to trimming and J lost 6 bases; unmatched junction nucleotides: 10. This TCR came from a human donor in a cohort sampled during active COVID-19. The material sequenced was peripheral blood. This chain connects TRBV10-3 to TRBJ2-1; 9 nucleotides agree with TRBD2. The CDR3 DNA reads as TGTGCCATCAGTGCCCTGGCGGGAGGGCCAAGCAATGAGCAGTTCTTC. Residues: CAISALAGGPSNEQFF.